This TCR delta chain was profiled in a study of γδ T cells in repeated Plasmodium falciparum infection (dated by TCRdb to about 2021). Concerning the study at large: Malian children exposed to intense seasonal malaria transmission were enrolled in the natural-infection arm and compared with Australian children matched for age and gender. Four controlled human malaria infections were administered to five malaria-naive U.S. adults over around 600 days by bites from P. falciparum NF54-infected Anopheles stephensi mosquitoes. Controlled-infection subjects were sampled at baseline, immediately before selected infections, and 21 days after each infection. The gammadelta TCR repertoires from Mali were analysed in two ways: cross-sectionally during periods with no transmission, and longitudinally across episodes of acute febrile malaria. The study examined how repeated Plasmodium falciparum infection shapes the human gammadelta T cell repertoire, using natural infection in Mali and controlled human malaria infection.

The library was produced with multiplex PCR. Instrument used: Illumina MiSeq. Each sorted gammadelta T cell sample was sequenced for both the TCR gamma (TRG) and TCR delta (TRD) chains. On the study's bioinformatics: The repertoire analyses used clonotype tree plots, the accumulated frequency of the top 20 clonotypes, and diversity index (DI) and D75 metrics. In TCRdb, clones were called once more from the public reads by CATT, and rows of identical DNA were later combined. TCRdb, not the original authors, processed these V and J calls. The sample table records 75,000 to 95,000 delta-chain clones; over 0.9% of these occur just once. More than 9% of the sample is taken by the ten largest. Broad study findings and their caveats: Vgamma9/Vdelta2+ TCR repertoires kept a highly stable polyclonal repertoire across time and infection, and many TCRgamma sequences overlapped between individuals. Waves of new clonotype selection in Vdelta2-negative, largely Vdelta1+, gammadelta TCR repertoires appeared to be driven by repeated controlled infections. The Malian cohort was drawn from a small rural village made up mostly of one ethnic group, which limits generalizability. Because the controlled-infection cohort was small, analysis of inter-individual variability in gammadelta T cell responses was limited. Compared with Australian children, Malian children appeared to have Vdelta2-negative gammadelta TCR repertoires that were more clonally expanded, less diverse and less shared.

The CDR3 covers 17 residues, taking in both the cysteine and the phenylalanine. Only the CDR3 portion is preserved as DNA: 51 bases, with reading frame beginning at the first base. According to the germline V gene, CDR1 reads TSWWSYY and CDR2 reads QGS. V drops 2 bases and J drops 6 bases, leaving 22 bases in between. As concerns this clone: Which antigen it targets is not known. This DNA's translation differs at residue 12 from TCRdb's protein, which comes from a much larger clone; a read error is likely, and the protein shown is translated from the DNA.

For bulk TCR repertoire analysis, Vgamma9/Vdelta2+ and Vdelta2-negative gammadelta T cell populations were isolated by flow sorting from peripheral blood mononuclear cells. The receptor was isolated from a pool of human donors (malaria-infected and uninfected, not separated). Material for sequencing was gamma-delta T cells from blood. The V and J genes are TRDV1 and TRDJ1; the D gene identity is not certain. The J gene was missing in TCRdb and was found by matching the end of the DNA to germline. CDR3 region: CALGEITAFTVSYKLIF. The nucleotide sequence is given as TGTGCTCTTGGGGAAATTACGGCCTTTACTGTATCGTATAAACTCATCTTT.